This is a list of T cell receptor beta chains from one sample in a study of shared clonotypes between healthy human individuals. Sequenced by immunoSEQ multiplex PCR; TCRdb stores in-frame clones only, minus some. The table records 470,000 or so clones, 78% of them present only once. Sequenced sample: PBMCs. The receptors were sampled from a woman in her 40s in good health. Some clones in this sample may be carry-over from other donors' samples. The CDR3 runs from the conserved cysteine through the conserved F or W. A D gene is named only where the DNA matches it firmly. Only some rows state a clone size, as once, few, many or a class for expanded clones.

>many|TRBD1|TRBJ2-7|TRBV9
TGTGCCAGCAGCCCTGGGACAGGGGGCCGCTACGAGCAGTACTTC
CASSPGTGGRYEQYF
>NA|NA|TRBJ2-6|TRBV7-1
TGTGCCAGCAGCGCTGCTCGAGGACAAAGTCGGGCCAACGTCCTGACTTTC
CASSAARGQSRANVLTF
>NA|NA|TRBJ1-1|TRBV10-3
TGTGCCATCAGTGAGTCGCAGATGAACACTGAAGCTTTCTTT
CAISESQMNTEAFF
>NA|NA|TRBJ1-1|TRBV4-2
TGTGCCAGCAGCCAAGATCAAGGGGCGAACACTGAAGCTTTCTTT
CASSQDQGANTEAFF
>NA|TRBD1|TRBJ1-5|TRBV19
TGTGCCAGTAGTACCGTCCAGCCCGACAGGGGAAGGAGCAATCAGCCCCAGCATTTT
CASSTVQPDRGRSNQPQHF
>NA|TRBD1|TRBJ1-2|TRBV25-1
TGTGCCAGCAGTGGCATAAGGGGGCATGGATATGGCTACACCTTC
CASSGIRGHGYGYTF
>NA|NA|TRBJ2-1|TRBV11-2
TGTGCCAGCGGGGTACTTTACAATGAGCAGTTCTTC
CASGVLYNEQFF
>NA|NA|TRBJ2-1|TRBV20-1
TGCAGTGCTGGGGGAGTTAATGAGCAGTTCTTC
CSAGGVNEQFF
>NA|NA|TRBJ2-5|TRBV9
TGTGCCAGCAGCGGAATAACTAGTGGGGAGACCCAGTACTTC
CASSGITSGETQYF
>few|TRBD1|TRBJ1-3|TRBV5-1
TGCGCCAGCAGCTCCACAGGGGATCGTGGAAACACCATATATTTT
CASSSTGDRGNTIYF
>NA|TRBD2|TRBJ2-2|TRBV7-2
TGTGCCAGCAGCTTAAGCGGGAGTTGGACCGGGGAGCTGTTTTTT
CASSLSGSWTGELFF
>NA|NA|TRBJ1-2|TRBV27
TGTGCCAGCAGTTCATTCTACGGGACATCTAAAGGCTACACCTTC
CASSSFYGTSKGYTF
>NA|NA|TRBJ1-1|TRBV7-7
TGTGCTAGCAGCTTGACAGGTGGCACTGAAGCTTTCTTT
CASSLTGGTEAFF
>NA|TRBD1|TRBJ1-4|TRBV2
TGTGCCAGCGGACAGGGTTTTGCAACTAATGAAAAACTGTTTTTT
CASGQGFATNEKLFF
>NA|TRBD2|TRBJ2-1|TRBV4-3
TGCGCCAGCAGCCAAGGCGGACCGGGACTAGCGAGGTACAATGAGCAGTTCTTC
CASSQGGPGLARYNEQFF
>few|TRBD1|TRBJ1-2|TRBV15
TGTGCCACCAGCATGGACAGGGCTGGCTACACCTTC
CATSMDRAGYTF
>NA|NA|TRBJ2-7|TRBV29-1
TGCAGCGTTGACCGGGGGTACGAGCAGTACTTC
CSVDRGYEQYF
>NA|TRBD1|TRBJ2-1|TRBV19
TGTGCCAGTAGTTTCCACAGGGGCGGTGAGCAGTTCTTC
CASSFHRGGEQFF
>NA|TRBD2|TRBJ2-2|TRBV27
TGTGCCAGCAGTTTTTCCGGACTAGCGGCTTTTGTCGGGGAGCTGTTTTTT
CASSFSGLAAFVGELFF
>NA|TRBD1|TRBJ2-7|TRBV5-1
TGCGCCAGCAGCACGACAGGGTCCTACGAGCAGTACTTC
CASSTTGSYEQYF
>NA|NA|TRBJ2-1|TRBV2
TGTGCCAGCAGTGTACAGGGTCTCCATGAGCAGTTCTTC
CASSVQGLHEQFF
>few|NA|TRBJ2-1|TRBV5-4
TGTGCCAGCAGCCTTACTGGGGAAAGCCTGCAGTTCTTC
CASSLTGESLQFF
>many|NA|TRBJ1-5|TRBV7-9
TGTGCCAGCAGCACCGGAGAATGGTATCAGCCCCAGCATTTT
CASSTGEWYQPQHF
>NA|NA|TRBJ2-3|TRBV18
TGTGCCAGCTCACCAGGGTCGACTCCTAGCACAGATACGCAGTATTTT
CASSPGSTPSTDTQYF
>NA|NA|TRBJ2-2|TRBV28
TGTGCCAGCAGCTGGGACTCCTCAGGCGGGGAGCTGTTTTTT
CASSWDSSGGELFF